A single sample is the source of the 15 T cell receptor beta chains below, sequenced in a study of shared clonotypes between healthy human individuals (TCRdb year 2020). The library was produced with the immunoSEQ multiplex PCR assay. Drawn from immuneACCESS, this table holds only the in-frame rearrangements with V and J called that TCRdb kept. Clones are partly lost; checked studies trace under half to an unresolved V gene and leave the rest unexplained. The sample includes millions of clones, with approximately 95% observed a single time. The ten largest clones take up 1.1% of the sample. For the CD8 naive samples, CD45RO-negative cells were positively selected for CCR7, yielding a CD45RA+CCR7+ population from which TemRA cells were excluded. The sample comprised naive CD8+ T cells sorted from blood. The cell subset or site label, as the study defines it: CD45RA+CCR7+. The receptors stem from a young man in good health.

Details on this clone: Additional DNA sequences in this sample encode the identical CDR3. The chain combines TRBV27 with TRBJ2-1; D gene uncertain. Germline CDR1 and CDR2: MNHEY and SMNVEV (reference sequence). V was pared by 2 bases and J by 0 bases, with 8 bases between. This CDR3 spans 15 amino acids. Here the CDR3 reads CASSLEASSYNEQFF. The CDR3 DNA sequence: TGTGCCAGCAGTTTAGAGGCGAGCTCCTACAATGAGCAGTTCTTC.

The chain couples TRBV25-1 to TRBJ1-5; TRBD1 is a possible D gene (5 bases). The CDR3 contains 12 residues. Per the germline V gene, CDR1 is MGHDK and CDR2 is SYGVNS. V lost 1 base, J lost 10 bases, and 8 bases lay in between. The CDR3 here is CASSESGEPQHF. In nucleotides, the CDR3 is TGTGCCAGCAGTGAATCGGGGGAACCCCAGCATTTT.

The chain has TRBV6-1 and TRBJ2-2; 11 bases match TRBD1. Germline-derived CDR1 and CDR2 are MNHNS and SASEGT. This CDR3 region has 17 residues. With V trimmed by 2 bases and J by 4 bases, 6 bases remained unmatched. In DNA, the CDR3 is TGTGCCAGCAGTGAATCCTCCGGGACAGGGGGCACCGGGGAGCTGTTTTTT. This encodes CASSESSGTGGTGELFF.

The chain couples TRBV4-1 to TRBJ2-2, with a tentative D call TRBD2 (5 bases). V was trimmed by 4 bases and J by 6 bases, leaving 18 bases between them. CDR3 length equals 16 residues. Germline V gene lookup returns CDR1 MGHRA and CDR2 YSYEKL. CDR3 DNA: TGCGCCAGCAGCCTCTATCGGGGTATTGGCGCCGGGGAGCTGTTTTTT. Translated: CASSLYRGIGAGELFF.

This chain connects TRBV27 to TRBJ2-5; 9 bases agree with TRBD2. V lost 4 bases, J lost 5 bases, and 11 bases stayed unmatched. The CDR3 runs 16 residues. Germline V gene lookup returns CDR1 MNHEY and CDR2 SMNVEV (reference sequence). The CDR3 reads CASSSQAGGPLETQYF. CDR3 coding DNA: TGTGCCAGCAGTTCCCAGGCGGGAGGGCCTTTGGAGACCCAGTACTTC.

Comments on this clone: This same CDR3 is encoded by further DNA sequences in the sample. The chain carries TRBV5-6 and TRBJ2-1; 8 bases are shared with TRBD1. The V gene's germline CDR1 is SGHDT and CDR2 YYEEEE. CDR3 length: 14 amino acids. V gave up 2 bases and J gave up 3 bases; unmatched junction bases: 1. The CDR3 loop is CASSFGTGYNEQFF. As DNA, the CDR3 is TGTGCCAGCAGCTTCGGGACAGGCTACAATGAGCAGTTCTTC.

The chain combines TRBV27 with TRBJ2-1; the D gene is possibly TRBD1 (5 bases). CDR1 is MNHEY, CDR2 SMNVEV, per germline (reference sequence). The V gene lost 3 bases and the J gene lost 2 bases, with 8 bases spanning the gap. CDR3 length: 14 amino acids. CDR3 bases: TGTGCCAGCAGTTTTCAGGGCCCCTACAATGAGCAGTTCTTC. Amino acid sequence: CASSFQGPYNEQFF.

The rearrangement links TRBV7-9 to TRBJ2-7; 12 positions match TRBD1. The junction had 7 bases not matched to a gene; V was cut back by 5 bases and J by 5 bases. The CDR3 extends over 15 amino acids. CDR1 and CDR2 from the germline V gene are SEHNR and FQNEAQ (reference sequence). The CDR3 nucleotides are TGTGCCAGCAGCCCCGGGACAGGGGGCGCGGACGAGCAGTACTTC. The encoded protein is CASSPGTGGADEQYF. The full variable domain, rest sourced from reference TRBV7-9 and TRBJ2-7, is DTGVSQNPRHKITKRGQNVTFRCDPISEHNRLYWYRQTLGQGPEFLTYFQNEAQLEKSRLLSDRFSAERPKGSFSTLEIQRTEQGDSAMYLCASSPGTGGADEQYFGPGTRLTVT.

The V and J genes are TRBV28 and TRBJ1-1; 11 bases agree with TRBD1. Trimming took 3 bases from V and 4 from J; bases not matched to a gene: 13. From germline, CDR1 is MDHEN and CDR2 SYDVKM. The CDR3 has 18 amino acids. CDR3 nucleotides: TGTGCCAGCAGTTTGCCCCCCTTCGGACAGGGGGCGCGCACTGAAGCTTTCTTT. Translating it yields CASSLPPFGQGARTEAFF.

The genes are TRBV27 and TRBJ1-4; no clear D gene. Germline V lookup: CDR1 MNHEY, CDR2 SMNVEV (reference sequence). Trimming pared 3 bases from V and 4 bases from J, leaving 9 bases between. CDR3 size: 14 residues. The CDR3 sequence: CASSFSGVNEKLFF. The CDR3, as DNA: TGTGCCAGCAGTTTCTCCGGGGTTAATGAAAAACTGTTTTTT.

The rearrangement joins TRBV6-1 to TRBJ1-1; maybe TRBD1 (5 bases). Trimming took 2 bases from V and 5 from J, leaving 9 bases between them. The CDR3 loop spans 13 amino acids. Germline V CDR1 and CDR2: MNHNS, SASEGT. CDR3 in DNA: TGTGCCAGCAGTGAACAGGGAGGTACTGAAGCTTTCTTT. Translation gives CASSEQGGTEAFF.

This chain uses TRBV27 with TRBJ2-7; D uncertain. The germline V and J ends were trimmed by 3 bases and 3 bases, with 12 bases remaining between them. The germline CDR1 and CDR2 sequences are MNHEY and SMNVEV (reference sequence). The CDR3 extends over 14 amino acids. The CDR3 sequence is CASSFGPEYYEQYF. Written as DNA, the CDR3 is TGTGCCAGCAGTTTCGGACCAGAATACTACGAGCAGTACTTC.

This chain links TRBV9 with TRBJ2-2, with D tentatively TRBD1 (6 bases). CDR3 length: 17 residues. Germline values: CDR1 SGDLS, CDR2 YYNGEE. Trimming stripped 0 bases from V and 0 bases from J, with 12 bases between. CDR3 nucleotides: TGTGCCAGCAGCGTAGGGACAGCTATCCCGAACACCGGGGAGCTGTTTTTT. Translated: CASSVGTAIPNTGELFF.

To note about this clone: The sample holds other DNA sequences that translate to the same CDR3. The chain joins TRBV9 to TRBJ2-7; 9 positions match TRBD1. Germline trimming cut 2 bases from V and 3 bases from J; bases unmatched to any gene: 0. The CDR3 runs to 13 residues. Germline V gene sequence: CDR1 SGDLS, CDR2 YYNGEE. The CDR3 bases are TGTGCCAGCAGCGTGGACAGGGGCTACGAGCAGTACTTC. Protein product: CASSVDRGYEQYF. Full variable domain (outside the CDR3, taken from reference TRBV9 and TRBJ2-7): DSGVTQTPKHLITATGQRVTLRCSPRSGDLSVYWYQQSLDQGLQFLIQYYNGEERAKGNILERFSAQQFPDLHSELNLSSLELGDSALYFCASSVDRGYEQYFGPGTRLTVT.

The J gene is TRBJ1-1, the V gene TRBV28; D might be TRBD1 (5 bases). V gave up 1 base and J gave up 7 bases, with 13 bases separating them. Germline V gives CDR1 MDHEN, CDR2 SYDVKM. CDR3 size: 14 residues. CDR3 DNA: TGTGCCAGCAGTTTATTTTCAGGGATGGGTGAAGCTTTCTTT. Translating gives CASSLFSGMGEAFF.